This entry concerns a single TCR beta chain. Antigen unknown. The CDR3 sequence is 13 residues long. CDR1 is SGHNT, CDR2 YENEEA, per germline. The V end lost 7 bases, the J end lost 8 bases, and 12 bases lay between the germline ends. There were no patients who had received any treatment before thyroid surgery. These data are taken from a study of metastatic and nonmetastatic thyroid tumors. Study-level background: For malignant and benign thyroid patients, tumor or nodule tissue and blood were the sources whose repertoires were compared.

Per the original data handling: The study's classifier, a distant-metastasis tool for papillary thyroid cancer, was built using CDR3 differences across clinicopathological groups. Through MiXCR, TCRdb re-clonotyped the PCR reads. None of the V and J calls come from the authors' own analysis; TCRdb made them. The sample has 15,000 to 20,000 clones, about 33% seen once. Whole-study results and caveats: Relative to benign nodules, malignant thyroid tumors were reportedly characterized by significantly elevated TCR beta diversity in blood and tumor.

The chain carries TRBV11-3 and TRBJ1-6; perhaps TRBD1 as D (6 bases). This clonotype originated in a male donor with papillary thyroid cancer or a benign thyroid nodule (not recorded which). Some clones in this sample may be carry-over from other donors' samples. Sequencing was carried out using tumor tissue. The CDR3 DNA reads TGTGCCAGCAAGCGGTCAGGGGATTCACCCCTCCACTTT. Amino acid sequence: CASKRSGDSPLHF.